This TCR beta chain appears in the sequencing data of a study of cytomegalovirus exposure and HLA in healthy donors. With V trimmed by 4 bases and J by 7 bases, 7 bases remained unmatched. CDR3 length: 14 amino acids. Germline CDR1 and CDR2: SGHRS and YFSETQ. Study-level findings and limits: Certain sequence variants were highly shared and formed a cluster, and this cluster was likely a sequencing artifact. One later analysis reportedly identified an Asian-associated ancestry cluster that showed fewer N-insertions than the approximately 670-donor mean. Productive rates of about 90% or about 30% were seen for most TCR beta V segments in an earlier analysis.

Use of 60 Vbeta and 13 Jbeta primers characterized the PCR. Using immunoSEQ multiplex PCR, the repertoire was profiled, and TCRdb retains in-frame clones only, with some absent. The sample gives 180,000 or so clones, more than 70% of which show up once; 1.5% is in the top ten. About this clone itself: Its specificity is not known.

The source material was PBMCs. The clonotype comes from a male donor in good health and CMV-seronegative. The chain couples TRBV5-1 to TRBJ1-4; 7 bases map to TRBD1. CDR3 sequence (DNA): TGCGCCAGCAGCCGGAGGGACAGCCGTGAAAAACTGTTTTTT. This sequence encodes CASSRRDSREKLFF.